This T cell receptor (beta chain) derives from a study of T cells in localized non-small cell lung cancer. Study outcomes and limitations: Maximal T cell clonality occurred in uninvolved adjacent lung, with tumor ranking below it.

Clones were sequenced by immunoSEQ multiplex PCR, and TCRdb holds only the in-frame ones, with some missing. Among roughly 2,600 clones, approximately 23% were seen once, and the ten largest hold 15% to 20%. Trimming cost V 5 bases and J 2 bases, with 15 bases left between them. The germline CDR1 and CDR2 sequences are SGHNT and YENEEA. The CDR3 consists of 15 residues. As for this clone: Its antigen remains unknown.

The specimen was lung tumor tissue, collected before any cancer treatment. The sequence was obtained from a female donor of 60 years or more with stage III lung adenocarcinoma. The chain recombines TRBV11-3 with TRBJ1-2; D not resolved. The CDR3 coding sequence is TGTGCCAGCAGCACAAACAGAATCCAAAACTATGGCTACACCTTC. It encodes CASSTNRIQNYGYTF.